One sample yielded the 31 T cell receptor beta chains listed below, sequenced in a study of blood T cell repertoires in COVID-19. The method was immunoSEQ multiplex PCR; TCRdb's version includes in-frame clones alone and lacks a portion of them. This table holds some 370,000 clones, roughly 80% found once. The sample taken for sequencing was PBMCs or T cells enriched from blood (not recorded which). These receptors all stem from a woman between 50 and 59 years old who had recovered from COVID-19.

The rearrangement joins TRBV27 to TRBJ2-1; a weak D match, TRBD1 (5 bases). The CDR3 has 15 residues. The V and J ends lost 6 bases and 9 bases respectively, with 21 bases between them. Germline CDR1 and CDR2: MNHEY and SMNVEV (reference sequence). CDR3 DNA: TGTGCCAGCAGCCAATCGGTGGGCAGGGTTGTTGAGCAGTTCTTC. It specifies CASSQSVGRVVEQFF.

The DNA of the CDR3 is TGTGCCTCCAGACAGGACAGGGGAGCCGGGGAGCTGTTTTTT. Protein: CASRQDRGAGELFF. The J gene is TRBJ2-2, the V gene TRBV19; TRBD1 aligns across 9 bases. V lost 11 bases, J lost 6 bases, and 10 bases stayed unmatched. Per the germline V gene, CDR1 is LNHDA and CDR2 is SQIVND (reference sequence). The CDR3 is made up of 14 amino acids.

V and J are TRBV30 and TRBJ1-2; perhaps TRBD1 as D (6 bases). With 4 bases removed from V and 2 bases from J, the gap between germline ends came to 8 bases. CDR1 and CDR2 from the germline V gene are GTSNPN and SVGIG (reference sequence). The CDR3 spans 12 residues. Here the CDR3 reads CAWNGQNYGYTF. CDR3 DNA sequence: TGTGCCTGGAACGGACAGAACTATGGCTACACCTTC.

This clone was detected once. V gene TRBV3-1 (or the pseudogene TRBV3-2) combines with J gene TRBJ2-5; 10 bases fit TRBD1. This CDR3 is 17 amino acids long. CDR1 and CDR2 from the germline V gene are LGHDT and YNNKEL (reference sequence). V shed 3 bases and J 5 bases; nucleotides not matched to a gene: 12. The CDR3 coding sequence is TGTGCCAGCAGCCAGGACAGGGGGACAGGGGTTGTGGAGACCCAGTACTTC. Its translation: CASSQDRGTGVVETQYF.

J is TRBJ2-7 and V is TRBV19; 7 bases fit TRBD1. The length of the CDR3 is 16 residues. V shed 5 bases and J 1 base; nucleotides not matched to a gene: 11. CDR1 and CDR2 (germline): LNHDA, SQIVND (reference sequence). CDR3 residues: CASSPRQGQGSYEQYF. Written as DNA, the CDR3 is TGTGCCAGTAGTCCTCGACAGGGTCAGGGGTCCTACGAGCAGTACTTC.

This chain joins TRBV6-5 and TRBJ2-6; the match to TRBD1 covers 8 bases. The germline V gene encodes CDR1 MNHEY and CDR2 SVGAGI. V lost 5 bases to trimming and J lost 3 bases; unmatched junction nucleotides: 3. The CDR3 covers 15 residues. CDR3 amino acids: CASSRQGNGANVLTF. In DNA, the CDR3 is TGTGCCAGCAGTCGACAGGGGAATGGGGCCAACGTCCTGACTTTC.

The V and J genes are TRBV6-2 or TRBV6-3 and TRBJ1-2, with a weak D call TRBD1 (6 bases). The V end lost 4 bases, the J end lost 8 bases, and 17 bases lay between the germline ends. Germline loops: CDR1 MNHEY, CDR2 SVGEGT. The CDR3 is 14 amino acids. The CDR3 here is CASSLLDSSSGYTF. The DNA of the CDR3 is TGTGCCAGCAGTTTATTGGACAGTTCGAGCGGCTACACCTTC.

The rearrangement joins TRBV11-2 to TRBJ2-1, with 13 bases lining up with TRBD2. In germline, CDR1 is SGHAT, CDR2 FQNNGV. The CDR3 has 17 amino acids. Trimming took 1 base from V and 6 from J; bases not matched to a gene: 6. The CDR3 bases are TGTGCCAGCAGCTTAGTTCCCAGGACTAGCGGGAGCAATGAGCAGTTCTTC. Residues: CASSLVPRTSGSNEQFF.

V usage is TRBV28 and J usage is TRBJ1-4; 7 positions agree with TRBD1. V lost 6 bases to trimming and J lost 3 bases; unmatched junction nucleotides: 4. The germline gives CDR1 MDHEN, CDR2 SYDVKM. CDR3 length equals 14 residues. The CDR3 DNA is TGTGCCAGCAGACTAGGGACAGCTAATGAAAAACTGTTTTTT. It is translated as CASRLGTANEKLFF.

V is TRBV2 and J is TRBJ2-3; 8 nucleotides agree with TRBD2. Germline-derived CDR1 and CDR2 are SNHLY and FYNNEI. V shed 3 bases, J shed 0 bases, and the junction held 14 bases outside the gene matches. The CDR3 covers 19 residues. The CDR3 DNA follows: TGTGCCAGCAGTGATTCTCGGCGGGGGGTACACTCTAGCACAGATACGCAGTATTTT. Amino acids: CASSDSRRGVHSSTDTQYF.

CDR3 coding DNA: TGTGCCAGCAGTTGGGGGCAGATTAGCAATCAGCCCCAGCATTTT. This sequence encodes CASSWGQISNQPQHF. The rearrangement joins TRBV2 to TRBJ1-5, with D tentatively TRBD1 (6 bases). Germline CDR1 is SNHLY and CDR2 is FYNNEI. The CDR3 is made up of 15 amino acids. The germline V and J ends were trimmed by 5 bases and 0 bases, with 11 bases remaining between them.

The genes are TRBV7-9 and TRBJ2-2; 8 bases map to TRBD1. Germline loops: CDR1 SEHNR, CDR2 FQNEAQ (reference sequence). Germline trimming cut 3 bases from V and 9 bases from J; bases unmatched to any gene: 3. The CDR3 spans 13 residues. CDR3 protein: CASSLSRGRELFF. As DNA, the CDR3 is TGTGCCAGCAGCTTGTCCAGGGGGCGGGAGCTGTTTTTT.

The V gene is TRBV5-4, the J gene TRBJ1-1, with 7 nucleotides matching TRBD1. Unmatched junction bases numbered 10, after V lost 3 bases and J lost 11 bases. Germline V gene lookup returns CDR1 SGHNT and CDR2 YYREEE (reference sequence). The CDR3 is 13 residues long. The CDR3 coding sequence is TGTGCCAGCAGCTGGCCCGGACAGGCTGGGGCTTTCTTT. Translation gives CASSWPGQAGAFF.

The chain carries TRBV15 and TRBJ2-1, with D perhaps TRBD2 (6 bases). V dropped 5 bases and J dropped 6 bases, with 26 bases sitting between them. This CDR3 comprises 18 residues. Germline V gene sequence: CDR1 LNHNV, CDR2 YYDKDF (reference sequence). In DNA form, the CDR3 reads TGTGCCACCAGCGCCTCAATTGTGGAGGGAGGTGCTTTCAATGAGCAGTTCTTC. It yields the protein CATSASIVEGGAFNEQFF.

V gene TRBV6-6 combines with J gene TRBJ2-2, with TRBD1 matching 8 bases. Losses at the gene ends were 5 bases for V and 5 bases for J; bases not matched to a gene: 7. CDR1 and CDR2 (germline): MNHNY, SVGAGI (reference sequence). CDR3 length: 15 residues. CDR3 amino acids: CASSPQGARTGELFF. The CDR3 nucleotides are TGTGCCAGCAGTCCGCAGGGGGCGCGAACCGGGGAGCTGTTTTTT.

The genes are TRBV4-2 and TRBJ1-2; weak D call: TRBD1 (6 bases). CDR3 length: 12 amino acids. V lost 3 bases and J 8 bases, leaving 10 bases between the germline ends. In germline, CDR1 is LGHNA, CDR2 YNFKEQ. The DNA for the CDR3 is TGTGCCAGCAGCCATGAAGGGGGAGGCTACACCTTC. Amino acids: CASSHEGGGYTF.

This clone turned up a few times. The chain uses TRBV27 and TRBJ1-5, with a tentative D call TRBD1 (5 bases). Trimming cost V 2 bases and J 2 bases, with 16 bases left between them. The V gene's germline CDR1 is MNHEY and CDR2 SMNVEV (reference sequence). The CDR3 has 17 residues. CDR3 residues: CASSLPSRVFCNQPQHF. CDR3 DNA sequence: TGTGCCAGCAGTTTACCCTCCAGGGTATTTTGCAATCAGCCCCAGCATTTT.

The chain links TRBV15 to TRBJ2-1; TRBD2 might be the D (6 bases). The CDR3 extends over 14 amino acids. CDR1 and CDR2 (germline): LNHNV, YYDKDF (reference sequence). V lost 4 bases and J 6 bases, leaving 13 bases between the germline ends. This chain's CDR3 is CATSMGGQLNEQFF. CDR3 sequence (DNA): TGTGCCACCAGCATGGGAGGACAACTCAATGAGCAGTTCTTC.

The V gene is TRBV5-1, the J gene TRBJ2-2; D is ambiguous. Germline V gene data show CDR1 as SGHRS and CDR2 as YFSETQ. Trimming shortened V by 4 bases and J by 2 bases, and 15 bases separated the two germline ends. CDR3 length: 16 residues. In DNA, the CDR3 is TGCGCCAGCAGCGCCGATGGTGGGCGAAACACCGGGGAGCTGTTTTTT. Translating it yields CASSADGGRNTGELFF.

This clone was counted between two and nine times. The rearrangement uses TRBV7-8 and TRBJ2-7, with D possibly TRBD1 on 5 matching bases. The CDR3 spans 14 residues. Germline loops: CDR1 SGHVS, CDR2 FQNEAQ. V was cut by 6 bases and J by 4 bases, with 16 bases left in between. The CDR3, as DNA: TGTGCCAGCAGAAAAGGCGTTAAGGGGTACGAGCAGTACTTC. It encodes CASRKGVKGYEQYF.

This clone was seen just once. The chain recombines TRBV18 with TRBJ1-2, with TRBD1 as a possible D gene (6 bases). With 1 base removed from V and 7 bases from J, the gap between germline ends came to 13 bases. The V gene's germline CDR1 is KGHSH and CDR2 LQKENI. This CDR3 has 14 residues. This CDR3 is CASSPQSQGSGYTF. The CDR3 nucleotides read TGTGCCAGCTCACCACAGTCACAGGGCAGTGGCTACACCTTC. Full variable domain (rest looked up from reference TRBV18 and TRBJ1-2): NAGVMQNPRHLVRRRGQEARLRCSPMKGHSHVYWYRQLPEEGLKFMVYLQKENIIDESGMPKERFSAEFPKEGPSILRIQQVVRGDSAAYFCASSPQSQGSGYTFGSGTRLTVV.

CDR3 loop: CASRGTGKNQPQHF. The CDR3 nucleotides are TGTGCCAGCAGGGGAACAGGGAAGAATCAGCCCCAGCATTTT. The chain couples TRBV6-5 to TRBJ1-5, with D maybe TRBD1 (6 bases). V was trimmed by 6 bases and J by 4 bases, leaving 13 bases between them. The length of the CDR3 is 14 residues. Germline V gene sequence: CDR1 MNHEY, CDR2 SVGAGI.

The chain combines TRBV24-1 with TRBJ2-1, with D possibly being TRBD1 (5 bases). The CDR3 length is 12 residues. With 2 bases removed from V and 12 bases from J, the gap between germline ends came to 10 bases. From germline, CDR1 is KGHDR and CDR2 SFDVKD. The CDR3 nucleotides read TGTGCCACCAGTGATTCTAGACAGAGGCAGTTCTTC. Translating it yields CATSDSRQRQFF.

This clone was picked up a small number of times. The chain carries TRBV19 and TRBJ1-1; 12 bases map to TRBD1. Per germline, CDR1 LNHDA and CDR2 SQIVND (reference sequence). J was trimmed by 5 bases and V by 6 bases; bases with no gene match: 10. This CDR3 is 16 amino acids long. CDR3 nucleotide sequence: TGTGCCAGTAGGGCCGGGACAGGGGGCGGCGAGACTGAAGCTTTCTTT. Protein sequence: CASRAGTGGGETEAFF.

This chain's CDR3 is CASSFWDTSYEQYF. CDR3 bases: TGTGCCAGCAGCTTCTGGGACACCTCCTACGAGCAGTACTTC. The chain joins TRBV7-2 to TRBJ2-7; D perhaps matches TRBD1 (6 bases). Germline CDR1 reads SGHTA; CDR2 reads FQGNSA. This CDR3 has 14 amino acids. The V end was cut by 3 bases, the J end by 0 bases, with 9 bases between.

V and J are TRBV29-1 and TRBJ1-1; 8 bases are a match to TRBD1. Germline V lookup: CDR1 SQVTM, CDR2 ANQGSEA. J was trimmed by 8 bases and V by 5 bases; bases with no gene match: 10. The CDR3 loop spans 13 amino acids. The CDR3 sequence: CSVPGQDFREAFF. In DNA form, the CDR3 reads TGCAGCGTTCCGGGACAGGACTTCCGGGAAGCTTTCTTT. Complete variable domain (other parts from reference TRBV29-1 and TRBJ1-1): SAVISQKPSRDICQRGTSLTIQCQVDSQVTMMFWYRQQPGQSLTLIATANQGSEATYESGFVIDKFPISRPNLTFSTLTVSNMSPEDSSIYLCSVPGQDFREAFFGQGTRLTVV.

The chain couples TRBV19 to TRBJ1-4; D call uncertain. Germline assignment: CDR1 LNHDA and CDR2 SQIVND (reference sequence). V was shortened by 6 bases and J by 10 bases, with 12 bases between the two germline ends. The CDR3 spans 12 residues. Here the CDR3 reads CASSQIGGKLFF. The CDR3 DNA follows: TGTGCCAGTAGCCAGATCGGAGGAAAACTGTTTTTT.

The genes are TRBV2 and TRBJ2-4; D remains unclear. Trimming took off 6 bases at V and 0 bases at J, with 18 bases between the two ends. The CDR3 extends over 17 amino acids. Looked up from germline, CDR1 is SNHLY and CDR2 is FYNNEI. Written as DNA, the CDR3 is TGTGCCAGCAGGGAGACCCGAAGGTTACTAGCCAAAAACATTCAGTACTTC. Its translation is CASRETRRLLAKNIQYF.

Regarding this clone: The identical CDR3 is also encoded by other nucleotide sequences in the sample. The gene calls are TRBV6-2 or TRBV6-3 and TRBJ1-5; unclear D gene. V lost 2 bases, J lost 4 bases, and 9 bases lay in between. Germline V gene sequence: CDR1 MNHEY, CDR2 SVGEGT. The CDR3 loop spans 14 amino acids. In DNA, the CDR3 is TGTGCCAGCAGTTACCTACAGTCGAATCAGCCCCAGCATTTT. Encoded protein: CASSYLQSNQPQHF.

The V call is TRBV3-1 (or the pseudogene TRBV3-2), the J call TRBJ2-1, with 12 bases aligning to TRBD1. This CDR3 spans 14 amino acids. The V and J ends lost 8 bases and 12 bases, in that order; junction bases with no gene match: 11. Germline V gene data show CDR1 as LGHDT and CDR2 as YNNKEL (reference sequence). CDR3 protein: CASFGGTGGVGQFF. In DNA form, the CDR3 reads TGTGCCAGCTTCGGAGGGACAGGGGGCGTCGGGCAGTTCTTC.

The CDR3 spells CAWSQYGDNEQFF. The CDR3 nucleotides read TGTGCCTGGAGTCAGTACGGGGACAATGAGCAGTTCTTC. The J gene is TRBJ2-1, the V gene TRBV30, with D possibly TRBD2 on 5 matching bases. This CDR3 is 13 amino acids long. In germline, CDR1 is GTSNPN, CDR2 SVGIG (reference sequence). V lost 2 bases and J 5 bases, leaving 10 bases between the germline ends.